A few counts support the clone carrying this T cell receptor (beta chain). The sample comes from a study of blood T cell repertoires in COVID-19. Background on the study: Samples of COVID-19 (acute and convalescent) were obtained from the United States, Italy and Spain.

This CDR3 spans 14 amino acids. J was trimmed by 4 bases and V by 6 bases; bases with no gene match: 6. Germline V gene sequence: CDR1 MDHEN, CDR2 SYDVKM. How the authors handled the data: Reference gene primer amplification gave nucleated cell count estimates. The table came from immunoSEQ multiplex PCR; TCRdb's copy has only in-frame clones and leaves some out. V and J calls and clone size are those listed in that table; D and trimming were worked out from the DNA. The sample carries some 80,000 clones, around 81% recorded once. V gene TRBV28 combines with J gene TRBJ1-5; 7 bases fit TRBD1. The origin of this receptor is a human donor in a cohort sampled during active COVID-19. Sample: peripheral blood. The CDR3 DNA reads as TGTGCCAGCAGGACCCCAGGGGGGAATCAGCCCCAGCATTTT. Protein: CASRTPGGNQPQHF.